This TCR beta chain was found in a study of OX40 agonist ivuxolimab in advanced cancers. Study-level information: Six ivuxolimab dose levels, 0.01 to 10 mg/kg, were given intravenously every 2 weeks.

Using immunoSEQ multiplex PCR, the repertoire was profiled, and TCRdb retains in-frame clones only, with some absent. The table includes 100,000 or so clones, 86% detected once. The length of the CDR3 is 17 residues. Germline CDR1 LGHNA, CDR2 YNFKEQ. V gave up 0 bases and J gave up 2 bases, with 16 bases separating them. The J gene is TRBJ1-2, the V gene TRBV4-2; TRBD1 might be the D (6 bases). The material was CD4+ or CD8+ T cells sorted from blood, obtained in a trial of the OX40 agonist ivuxolimab. This receptor was identified in an adult with an advanced solid tumor such as melanoma, head and neck, liver or kidney cancer. The CDR3 nucleotides read TGTGCCAGCAGCCAAGATCTCAGGGCACAGGGAAACTATGGCTACACCTTC. Amino acid sequence: CASSQDLRAQGNYGYTF.